A single sample gave rise to the 9 T cell receptor beta chains below, sequenced in a study of post-analysis software for immune sequencing data. Study-wide findings and caveats: Patients showed TRBV5-6, TRBV5-1 and TRBV20-1 among a few TRBV segments more frequent than in controls.

These receptors' antigens are unknown. Unique molecular identifiers tagged the TCR beta cDNA libraries. In TCRdb, the PCR reads were re-called with MiXCR into one record per CDR3 protein. The sample contains approximately 350,000 distinct CDR3 sequences, about a third of which appear only once. Sequenced sample: blood. Source of these receptors: a girl aged 10 to 17 with multiple sclerosis.

This clonotype occurred a few times. The chain carries TRBV12-3 or TRBV12-4 and TRBJ2-1, with 8 nucleotides matching TRBD1. V lost 6 bases to trimming and J lost 2 bases; unmatched junction nucleotides: 6. The CDR3 sequence is 15 residues long. The CDR3 sequence is CASRRTGKTYNEQFF. The CDR3 DNA follows: TGTGCCAGCAGACGGACAGGGAAAACCTACAATGAGCAGTTCTTC.

This chain uses TRBV7-2 with TRBJ1-6; 9 positions agree with TRBD1. The CDR3 runs to 12 residues. Per germline, CDR1 SGHTA and CDR2 FQGNSA. Trimming took 4 bases from V and 15 from J; bases not matched to a gene: 4. The DNA of the CDR3 is TGTGCCAGCAGCTGGGGGACAGGGAACCTCCACTTT. As protein: CASSWGTGNLHF.

The rearrangement joins TRBV20-1 to TRBJ1-1, with a possible D match to TRBD1 (6 bases). Looked up from germline, CDR1 is DFQATT and CDR2 is SNEGSKA (reference sequence). Between the trimmed V and J ends, which lost 0 bases and 6 bases, there was a span of 17 bases. The CDR3 consists of 15 residues. The CDR3 bases are TGCAGTGCTAGAGATCCCCGGGGGGCGCAGGCTGAAGCTTTCTTT. Amino acids: CSARDPRGAQAEAFF.

This chain uses TRBV29-1 with TRBJ1-1; tentatively, D is TRBD1 (6 bases). The V and J ends lost 0 bases and 8 bases respectively, with 10 bases between them. This CDR3 is 12 amino acids long. CDR1 is SQVTM and CDR2 is ANQGSEA in the germline V gene. This CDR3 reads CSVEDPGTEAFF. CDR3 in DNA: TGCAGCGTTGAAGACCCCGGGACAGAAGCTTTCTTT.

This clonotype was recorded many times. V is TRBV29-1 and J is TRBJ2-7, with 9 bases lining up with TRBD2. V lost 4 bases and J lost 5; bases outside the gene matches: 0. This CDR3 spans 11 amino acids. Germline CDR1 is SQVTM and CDR2 is ANQGSEA. Here the CDR3 reads CSVASGDEQYF. Here the CDR3 DNA reads TGCAGCGTTGCTAGCGGGGACGAGCAGTACTTC.

The CDR3 nucleotides are TGTGCCGGCACCCCGACTAGCGGATACTACGAGCAGTACTTC. It yields the protein CAGTPTSGYYEQYF. The rearrangement links TRBV6-2 or TRBV6-3 to TRBJ2-7; 9 nucleotides line up with TRBD2. Germline V CDR1 and CDR2: MNHEY, SVGEGT. The CDR3 sequence is 14 residues long. V lost 11 bases, J lost 3 bases, and 11 bases stayed unmatched.

This chain uses TRBV7-3 with TRBJ2-1, with D possibly TRBD2 on 7 matching bases. The germline gives CDR1 SGHTA, CDR2 FQGTGA. The germline V and J ends were trimmed by 0 bases and 8 bases, with 14 bases remaining between them. This CDR3 spans 15 amino acids. CDR3 region: CASSLTTGTKDEQFF. Here the CDR3 DNA reads TGTGCCAGCAGCTTAACTACAGGGACTAAGGATGAGCAGTTCTTC.

The chain combines TRBV10-3 with TRBJ2-1, with D perhaps TRBD2 (8 bases). Germline V gene lookup returns CDR1 ENHRY and CDR2 SYGVKD. The CDR3 contains 22 residues. V was pared by 0 bases and J by 4 bases, with 31 bases between. In DNA, the CDR3 is TGTGCCATCAGTGAGTCGATGAGGGGGCGGTTGAAGGCTAGCGGGCCTTACAATGAGCAGTTCTTC. Translated, it gives CAISESMRGRLKASGPYNEQFF.

V usage is TRBV27 and J usage is TRBJ2-2; TRBD1 aligns across 8 bases. V shed 9 bases, J shed 0 bases, and the junction held 3 bases outside the gene matches. Germline lookup yields CDR1 MNHEY and CDR2 SMNVEV (reference sequence). The CDR3 is made up of 14 amino acids. CDR3 sequence (DNA): TGTGCCAGTAGACAGGGGACGAACACCGGGGAGCTGTTTTTT. Amino acid sequence: CASRQGTNTGELFF.